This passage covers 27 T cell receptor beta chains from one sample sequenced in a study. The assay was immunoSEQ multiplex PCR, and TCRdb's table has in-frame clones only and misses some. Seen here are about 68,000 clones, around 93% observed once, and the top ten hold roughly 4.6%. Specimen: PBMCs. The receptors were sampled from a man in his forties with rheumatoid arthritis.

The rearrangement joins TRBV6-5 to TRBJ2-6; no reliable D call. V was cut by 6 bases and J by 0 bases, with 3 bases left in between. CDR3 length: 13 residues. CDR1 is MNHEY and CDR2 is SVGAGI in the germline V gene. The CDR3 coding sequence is TGTGCCAGCAGGGTCTCTGGGGCCAACGTCCTGACTTTC. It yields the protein CASRVSGANVLTF.

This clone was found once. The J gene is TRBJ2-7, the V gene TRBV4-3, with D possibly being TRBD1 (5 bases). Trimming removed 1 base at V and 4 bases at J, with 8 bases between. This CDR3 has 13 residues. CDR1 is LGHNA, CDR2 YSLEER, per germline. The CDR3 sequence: CASSQGTTYEQYF. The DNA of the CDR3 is TGCGCCAGCAGCCAAGGGACAACATACGAGCAGTACTTC.

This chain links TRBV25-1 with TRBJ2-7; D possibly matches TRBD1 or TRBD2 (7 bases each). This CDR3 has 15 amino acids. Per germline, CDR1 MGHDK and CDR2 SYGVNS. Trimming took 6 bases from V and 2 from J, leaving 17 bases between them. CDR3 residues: CASRGEGAPTYEQYF. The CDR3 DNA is TGTGCCAGCAGGGGGGAGGGGGCGCCGACCTACGAGCAGTACTTC.

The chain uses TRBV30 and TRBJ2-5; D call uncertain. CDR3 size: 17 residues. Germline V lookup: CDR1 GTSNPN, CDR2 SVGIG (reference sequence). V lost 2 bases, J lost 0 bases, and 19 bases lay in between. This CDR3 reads CAWSPPLGRRNQETQYF. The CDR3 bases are TGTGCCTGGAGTCCCCCCCTCGGTCGGCGGAACCAAGAGACCCAGTACTTC. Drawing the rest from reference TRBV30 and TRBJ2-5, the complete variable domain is SQTIHQWPATLVQPVGSPLSLECTVEGTSNPNLYWYRQAAGRGLQLLFYSVGIGQISSEVPQNLSASRPQDRQFILSSKKLLLSDSGFYLCAWSPPLGRRNQETQYFGPGTRLLVL.

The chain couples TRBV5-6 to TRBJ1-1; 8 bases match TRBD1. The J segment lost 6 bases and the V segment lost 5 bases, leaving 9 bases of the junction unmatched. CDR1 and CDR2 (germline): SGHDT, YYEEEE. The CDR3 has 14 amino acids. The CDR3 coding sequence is TGTGCCAGCAGACTCGGACAGGGCCACCCTGAAGCTTTCTTT. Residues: CASRLGQGHPEAFF.

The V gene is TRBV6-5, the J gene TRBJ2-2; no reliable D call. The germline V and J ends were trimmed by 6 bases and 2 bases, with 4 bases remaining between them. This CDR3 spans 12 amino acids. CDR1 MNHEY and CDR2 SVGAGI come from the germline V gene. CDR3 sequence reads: CASRKNTGELFF. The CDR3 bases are TGTGCCAGCAGAAAAAACACCGGGGAGCTGTTTTTT.

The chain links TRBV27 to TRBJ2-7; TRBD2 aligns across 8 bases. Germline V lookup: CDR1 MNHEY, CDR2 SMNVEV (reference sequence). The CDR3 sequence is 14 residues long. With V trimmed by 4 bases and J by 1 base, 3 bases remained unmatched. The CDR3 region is CASSSLAGSYEQYF. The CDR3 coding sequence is TGTGCCAGCAGTTCTTTAGCGGGATCCTACGAGCAGTACTTC.

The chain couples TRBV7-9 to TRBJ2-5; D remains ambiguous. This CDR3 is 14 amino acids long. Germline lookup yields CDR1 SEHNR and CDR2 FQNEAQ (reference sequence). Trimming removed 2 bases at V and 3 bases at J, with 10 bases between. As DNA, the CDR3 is TGTGCCAGCAGCTTAAAGGTTCTCGAAGAGACCCAGTACTTC. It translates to CASSLKVLEETQYF.

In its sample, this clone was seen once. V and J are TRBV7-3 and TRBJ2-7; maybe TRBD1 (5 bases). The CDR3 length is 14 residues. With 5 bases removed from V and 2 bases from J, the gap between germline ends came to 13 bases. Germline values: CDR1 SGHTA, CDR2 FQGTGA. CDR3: CASSRGSPPYEQYF. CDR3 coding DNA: TGTGCCAGCAGCAGGGGCAGCCCGCCCTACGAGCAGTACTTC.

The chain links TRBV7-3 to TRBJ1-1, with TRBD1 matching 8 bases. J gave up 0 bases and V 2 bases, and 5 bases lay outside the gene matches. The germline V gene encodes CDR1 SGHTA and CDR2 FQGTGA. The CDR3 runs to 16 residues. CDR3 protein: CASSLRGDRLNTEAFF. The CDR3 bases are TGTGCCAGCAGCTTACGGGGGGACAGGTTGAACACTGAAGCTTTCTTT.

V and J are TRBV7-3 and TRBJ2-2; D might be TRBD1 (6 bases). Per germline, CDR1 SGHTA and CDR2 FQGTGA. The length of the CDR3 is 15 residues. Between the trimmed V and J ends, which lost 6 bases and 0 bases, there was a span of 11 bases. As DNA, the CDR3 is TGTGCCAGCAGTCAGACAGGAACGAACACCGGGGAGCTGTTTTTT. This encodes CASSQTGTNTGELFF.

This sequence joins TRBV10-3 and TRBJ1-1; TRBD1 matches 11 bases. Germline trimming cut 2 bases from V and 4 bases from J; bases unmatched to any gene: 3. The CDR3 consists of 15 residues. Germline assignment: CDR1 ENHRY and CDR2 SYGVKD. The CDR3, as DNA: TGTGCCATCAGTGAGGGGACAGGGGGAAGCACTGAAGCTTTCTTT. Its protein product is CAISEGTGGSTEAFF.

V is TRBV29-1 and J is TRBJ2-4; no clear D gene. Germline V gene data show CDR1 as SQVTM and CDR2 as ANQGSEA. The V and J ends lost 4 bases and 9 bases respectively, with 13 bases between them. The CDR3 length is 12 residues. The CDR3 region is CSVVEDWGIQYF. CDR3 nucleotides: TGCAGCGTTGTGGAAGATTGGGGCATTCAGTACTTC.

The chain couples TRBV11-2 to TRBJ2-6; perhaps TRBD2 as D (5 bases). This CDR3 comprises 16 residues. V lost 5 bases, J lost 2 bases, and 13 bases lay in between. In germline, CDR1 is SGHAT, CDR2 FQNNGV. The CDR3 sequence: CASSLARAPGANVLTF. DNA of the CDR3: TGTGCCAGCAGCCTAGCTAGGGCCCCTGGGGCCAACGTCCTGACTTTC. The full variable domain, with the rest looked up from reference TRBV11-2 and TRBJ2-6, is EAGVAQSPRYKIIEKRQSVAFWCNPISGHATLYWYQQILGQGPKLLIQFQNNGVVDDSQLPKDRFSAERLKGVDSTLKIQPAKLEDSAVYLCASSLARAPGANVLTFGAGSRLTVL.

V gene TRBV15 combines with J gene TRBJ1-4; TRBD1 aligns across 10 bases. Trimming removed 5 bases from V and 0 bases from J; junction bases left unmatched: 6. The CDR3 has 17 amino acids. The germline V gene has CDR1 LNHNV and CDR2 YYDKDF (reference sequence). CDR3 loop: CATSGRGQGATNEKLFF. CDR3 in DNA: TGTGCCACCAGCGGAAGAGGACAGGGGGCAACTAATGAAAAACTGTTTTTT.

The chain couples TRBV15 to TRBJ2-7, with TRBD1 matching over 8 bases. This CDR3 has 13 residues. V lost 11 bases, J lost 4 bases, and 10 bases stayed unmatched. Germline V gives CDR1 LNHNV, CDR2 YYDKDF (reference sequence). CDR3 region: CAVEDRGSYEQYF. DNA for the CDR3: TGTGCCGTTGAAGACAGGGGCAGTTACGAGCAGTACTTC.

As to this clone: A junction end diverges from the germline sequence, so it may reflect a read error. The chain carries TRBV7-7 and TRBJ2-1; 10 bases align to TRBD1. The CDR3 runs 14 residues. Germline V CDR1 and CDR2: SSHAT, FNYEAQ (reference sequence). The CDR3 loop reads CASSKTGGYMEQFF. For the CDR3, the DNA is TGTGCTAGCAGCAAGACAGGGGGCTACATGGAGCAGTTCTTC.

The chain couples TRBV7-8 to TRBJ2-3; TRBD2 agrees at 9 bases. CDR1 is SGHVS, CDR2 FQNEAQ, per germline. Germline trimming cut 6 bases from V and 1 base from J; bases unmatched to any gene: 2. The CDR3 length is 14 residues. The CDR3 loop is CASRRTSGTDTQYF. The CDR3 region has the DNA TGTGCCAGCAGGAGGACTAGCGGCACAGATACGCAGTATTTT.

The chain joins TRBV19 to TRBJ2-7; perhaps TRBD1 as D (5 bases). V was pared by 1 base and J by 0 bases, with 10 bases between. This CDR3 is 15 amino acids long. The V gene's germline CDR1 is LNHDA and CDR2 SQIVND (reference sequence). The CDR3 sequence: CASSIGQLSSYEQYF. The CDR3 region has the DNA TGTGCCAGTAGTATAGGACAGCTGAGCTCCTACGAGCAGTACTTC.

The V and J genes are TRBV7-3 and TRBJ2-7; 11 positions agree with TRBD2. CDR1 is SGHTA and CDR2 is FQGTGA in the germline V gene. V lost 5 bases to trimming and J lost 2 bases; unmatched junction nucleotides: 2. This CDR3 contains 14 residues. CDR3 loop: CASSRLAGPYEQYF. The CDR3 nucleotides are TGTGCCAGCAGCCGACTAGCGGGGCCCTACGAGCAGTACTTC.

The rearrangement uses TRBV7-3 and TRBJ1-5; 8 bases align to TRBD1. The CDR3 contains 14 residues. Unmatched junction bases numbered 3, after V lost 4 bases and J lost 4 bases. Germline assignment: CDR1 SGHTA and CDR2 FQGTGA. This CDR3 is CASSSYRGNQPQHF. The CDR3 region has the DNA TGTGCCAGCAGCTCCTACAGGGGGAATCAGCCCCAGCATTTT. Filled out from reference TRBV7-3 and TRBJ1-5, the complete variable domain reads GAGVSQTPSNKVTEKGKYVELRCDPISGHTALYWYRQSLGQGPEFLIYFQGTGAADDSGLPNDRFFAVRPEGSVSTLKIQRTERGDSAVYLCASSSYRGNQPQHFGDGTRLSIL.

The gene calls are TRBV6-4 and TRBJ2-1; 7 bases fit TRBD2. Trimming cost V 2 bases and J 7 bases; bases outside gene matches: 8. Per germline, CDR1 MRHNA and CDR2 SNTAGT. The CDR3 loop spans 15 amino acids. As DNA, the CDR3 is TGTGCCAGCAGTGACAGGCTAGCGGCCACAAATGAGCAGTTCTTC. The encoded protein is CASSDRLAATNEQFF.

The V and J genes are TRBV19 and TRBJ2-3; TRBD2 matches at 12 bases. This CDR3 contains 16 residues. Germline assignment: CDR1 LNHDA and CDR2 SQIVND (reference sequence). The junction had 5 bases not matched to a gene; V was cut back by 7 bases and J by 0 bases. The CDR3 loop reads CASTPTSGRSTDTQYF. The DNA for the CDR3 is TGTGCCAGTACCCCGACTAGCGGGAGAAGCACAGATACGCAGTATTTT.

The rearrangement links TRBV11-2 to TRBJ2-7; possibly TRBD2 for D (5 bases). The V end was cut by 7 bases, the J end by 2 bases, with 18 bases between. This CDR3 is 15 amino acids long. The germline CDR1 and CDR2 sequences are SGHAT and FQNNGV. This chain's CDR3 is CASTIDPGRAYEQYF. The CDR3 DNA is TGTGCCAGCACCATCGACCCCGGGCGGGCCTACGAGCAGTACTTC.

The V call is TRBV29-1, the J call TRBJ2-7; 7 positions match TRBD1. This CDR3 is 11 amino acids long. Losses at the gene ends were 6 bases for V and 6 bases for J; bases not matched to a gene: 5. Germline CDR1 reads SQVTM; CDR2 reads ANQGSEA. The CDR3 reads CSVQTGSEQYF. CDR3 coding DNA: TGCAGCGTCCAGACAGGGAGCGAGCAGTACTTC.

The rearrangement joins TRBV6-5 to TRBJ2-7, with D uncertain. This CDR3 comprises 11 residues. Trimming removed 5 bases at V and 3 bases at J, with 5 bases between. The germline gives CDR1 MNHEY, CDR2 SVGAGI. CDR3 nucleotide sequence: TGTGCCAGCAGTATCAACTACGAGCAGTACTTC. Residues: CASSINYEQYF.

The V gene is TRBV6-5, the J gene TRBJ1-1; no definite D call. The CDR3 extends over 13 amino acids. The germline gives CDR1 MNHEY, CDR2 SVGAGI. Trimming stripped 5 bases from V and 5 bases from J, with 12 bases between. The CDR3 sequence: CASSTLGRTEAFF. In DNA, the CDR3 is TGTGCCAGCAGTACTCTAGGGAGGACTGAAGCTTTCTTT.